Sequencing of this T cell receptor (beta chain) was carried out in a study of cytomegalovirus exposure and HLA in healthy donors (dated 2017 in TCRdb). Describing the broader study: In an earlier analysis of roughly 590 of the donors, 276 Gb of sequence data and about 110 million unique TCR beta sequences from 180 million or so T cells were reported. Alongside the repertoire data, information on donor age, sex, ethnicity and CMV serostatus was compiled. Besides the first cohort of approximately 670 subjects, a separate validation cohort made up of roughly 120 different subjects was used. Rather than using new phenotypic data, the later analysis identified candidate immune exposures from TCR beta sequences and from how often those sequences occurred across donors. Class I and class II HLA loci were covered by the typing at four-digit resolution. Four to six DR-DQ haplotypes were handled as single units for association and clustering because linkage in the cohort was strong. The study profiled the T cell repertoires of around 700 subjects by immunosequencing and related them to cytomegalovirus serostatus. Every repertoire in the discovery cohort had been generated on one and the same sequencing platform. The aim of the study was to test whether cataloging public T cell receptors could identify signatures of past pathogen exposure. An early release covering 550 to 700 HLA-typed donors comprised 250 to 350 gigabases of sequencing data and around 86 million unique TCR sequences. Of the 300 to 500 genotyped donors, 80% to 90% were placed in the genetic ancestry cluster associated with self-reported Caucasian donors. A later analysis re-analyzed previously published TCR beta repertoires from approximately 700 donors and added high-resolution HLA genotyping to study TCR occurrence patterns. To predict cytomegalovirus infection status, the study brought together high-throughput TCR immunosequencing, statistical association of individual TCRs with disease status, and machine learning. A later genetic analysis used genome-wide SNP genotypes for about 55% of the 666 donors, treating that subset as a discovery cohort. Among 300 to 500 genotyped donors of the cohort, an average of about 240,000 unique TCR beta nucleotide sequences was sequenced per donor, of which approximately 18% were non-productive. Typing coverage differed by locus: A, B, C, DRB1 and DQB1 were typed in about 629-640 donors, DQA1 in about 500, DPA1 in 606, and DPB1 in about 450. An earlier analysis of 587 of the donors used high-throughput TCR beta sequencing to judge whether each TCR beta V gene segment behaved as functional or pseudogenic.

Its CDR3 holds 17 amino acids, cysteine through phenylalanine. Just the 51-base CDR3 DNA is kept, in frame starting at base 1. From a lookup of the germline V gene (reference sequence), CDR1 and CDR2 are LNHDA and SQIVND. Clipping removes 6 bases from V and 9 bases from J, with 20 as the unmatched junction base count. The cohort consisted of some 670 healthy bone marrow donors. Cohort members were all nominally healthy when sampled, although unrecorded immune exposures were likely present. The donor tested CMV seropositive, placing the donor among the roughly 300 seropositive members of the cohort. Every donor gave a peripheral blood sample, and the peripheral blood mononuclear cells from that sample were used for TCR beta sequencing. Genomic DNA was extracted from the blood cell samples with the Qiagen DNeasy Blood Extraction Kit. Comment on this clone: Its target antigen remains unknown. Base quality data are lacking; no much larger clone is found one base away.

The investigation overall reported the following: The presence/absence analyses assumed that sequencing depth was roughly uniform across donors, and that assumption may not be true. Because HLA typing was unavailable for some donors at each locus, only the typed subset was used in association tests. In vitro tests confirmed that a few of the cytomegalovirus-associated TCR beta chains recognize cytomegalovirus antigens. Across donors, most TCR sequences were observed very rarely, whereas some public TCRs were present in many individuals. According to a later genetic analysis, donors in an Asian-associated ancestry cluster had fewer N-insertions in productive TCRs than the approximately 630-donor mean. Immune exposure information for the cohort was limited to CMV serostatus. The earlier analysis of about 600 of the donors excluded roughly 17 rarely observed V segments, including chromosome 9 orphons, because counts were too low. A later analysis found that TCR association rates varied across HLA loci, with DRB1 alleles showing the most associated TCRs and HLA-C alleles the fewest. Broadly in line with IMGT annotations, most TCR beta V segments showed up in productive rearrangements about 87% or about 30% of the time in an earlier analysis of around 600 of the donors. A group of highly shared sequence variants was considered likely to be a technical artifact of the sequencing pipeline. Strong co-occurrence of HLA alleles, especially DR and DQ, made assigning TCR associations to individual alleles difficult. Linkage disequilibrium might explain the correlated functional status among segregating V segments, but an unknown experimental factor could not be excluded. A later analysis associated 15,000 to 20,000 TCR beta sequences with specific HLA alleles at a false discovery rate of 0.05. An association between a missense DCLRE1C variant and V-gene and J-gene trimming of TCR beta chains was found in a later genetic analysis and replicated in an independent cohort. A further reported finding was that TCR beta sequences accurately predicted the HLA-A and HLA-B alleles for most subjects in the first cohort. Cytomegalovirus status was reported to be diagnosed by the classifier with high specificity and sensitivity in both the original and validation cohorts. According to the authors, the approach could potentially be generalized to other disease states and immunological phenotypes. The study gave a list of some 150 TCR beta chains associated with cytomegalovirus. A later analysis found that HLA-associated TCR beta chains were more clonally expanded and had lower generation probabilities than equally common non-associated chains. Because the 87-base-pair reads could not distinguish some IMGT-functional V segments, including TRBV6-2 and TRBV6-3, those segments were excluded. According to a later analysis, most CMV-associated TCR beta chains appeared to be HLA-restricted, and the HLA associations seemed to be driven largely by CMV exposure. According to a later analysis, parvovirus B19, influenza, CMV and Epstein-Barr virus appeared linked to several top co-occurrence clusters. Only TCR beta chains were sequenced in this cohort, and the absence of alpha or paired-chain data limited detectable features.

Receptors were amplified or captured by the immunoSEQ multiplex PCR assay. A mixture of 60 forward primers for TCR Vbeta segments and 13 reverse primers for TCR Jbeta segments was used in the multiplex PCR. The CDR3 region of rearranged TCR beta genes was amplified from genomic DNA by a multiplex PCR assay. Amplified TCR beta libraries were sequenced as 87-base-pair reads on the Illumina HiSeq System. The study's processing was this. Across the 666 repertoires, a later analysis counted tens of millions of unique TCR beta chains, approximately 10 million of which were shared by at least two donors. A nearest-neighbor algorithm error-corrected the raw reads and collapsed the reads into unique sequences, merging closely related sequences to remove PCR and sequencing errors. Alignment of CDR3 sequences to IMGT reference sequences was used to assign V, D and J gene segments. For a sequence to be retained, a match of at least six nucleotides to both a V gene segment and a J gene segment was required. Rearrangements were classified as productive when the CDR3 lacked stop codons and remained in frame with V and J, and all other rearrangements were classified as non-productive. CDR3 was defined by IMGT convention, running from the second conserved V-encoded cysteine to the conserved J-encoded phenylalanine. In an earlier analysis of roughly 610 of the donors, sequences lacking an unambiguous match to a single V gene segment were excluded. An earlier analysis of a few hundred of the donors called V segments functional above 56.7% productive rearrangements and segregating when the between-donor standard deviation exceeded 5%. A statistical classification framework was built to diagnose cytomegalovirus status from the catalog of TCR beta chain sequences. In a later analysis, TCR nucleotide sequences were compared against IMGT/GENE-DB human TR gene sequences so that V and J genes could be assigned. The TCRdist pipeline was used in a later analysis to assign CDR3 sequences and most-parsimonious VDJ recombination scenarios. In a later analysis, each TCR beta chain was defined by its CDR3 amino acid sequence together with its V-gene family, and reads lacking a unique V-gene family were excluded. A later analysis removed several hundred highly shared, low-generation-probability nucleotide sequences to deal with suspected cross-contamination and a sequencing artifact. In a later analysis, a clonal expansion index was calculated for each public chain from normalized within-repertoire ranks of inferred template counts. In a later analysis, generation probabilities were computed using a VDJ recombination model fitted to out-of-frame rearrangements, and the results were checked against IGoR. In a later analysis, hypergeometric tests were used to score TCR-TCR, TCR-HLA and TCR-CMV co-occurrence, with a repertoire-size bias correction applied to TCR pairs. To estimate false discovery rates, a later analysis permuted the HLA or CMV assignments 20 times. In a later analysis, co-occurring TCRs were grouped using DBSCAN, with TCRdist sequence similarity added in when clustering inside HLA-allele-positive subsets. Repertoires with fewer than 30,000 or more than 120,000 public chains were left out of co-occurrence clustering, as were roughly five repertoires with anomalous nucleotide sharing. Here the immuneACCESS table is served through TCRdb, limited to in-frame sequences with V and J called. Missing clones are a known gap in these copies; in checked studies unresolved V genes cover under half, and the rest lacks a known reason. V and J calls and clone size are given by that table; D and trimming were obtained from the DNA. The sample includes 90,000 to 130,000 clones, with about three quarters observed a single time. The ten most abundant clones make up around 2.9% of the sample.

Sequenced: PBMCs. The TCR originated in a woman in her fifties or sixties in good health and CMV-seropositive. This receptor chain uses TRBV19 and TRBJ1-5; the junction holds 7 bases that match TRBD1. The CDR3 protein sequence reads: CASSQYRDRARKRPQHF. The DNA is as follows: TGTGCCAGTAGCCAATATAGAGACAGGGCGAGGAAGCGGCCCCAGCATTTT.